This TCR beta chain came from a study of Ad26.COV2.S vaccination and SARS-CoV-2 variants. Treatment: around 19 received Ad26.COV2.S at low or high dose, single or two shots; roughly five received placebo; per-sample allocation not given. Day 63 following the first vaccine or placebo injection was when the samples were taken. J gave up 3 bases and V 5 bases, and 3 bases lay outside the gene matches. This CDR3 has 14 residues. The germline gives CDR1 LNHDA, CDR2 SQIVND (reference sequence). This clone was counted a few times. This table comes from immunoSEQ multiplex PCR, and its TCRdb copy is limited to in-frame clones, with some not included. The top ten hold 10% to 15% of the sample, which has about 480,000 clones, around 90% seen once.

This chain links TRBV19 with TRBJ2-2; 7 nucleotides agree with TRBD1. The source was peripheral blood, collected in a trial of Ad26.COV2.S vaccine versus placebo. The TCR comes from a person between 18 and 59 years old who received the Ad26.COV2.S COVID-19 vaccine or a placebo. CDR3 DNA sequence: TGTGCCAGTAGTCCACAGGGGTACACCGGGGAGCTGTTTTTT. Its translation: CASSPQGYTGELFF.